A selection of T cell receptor beta chains follows, all from one sample in a study of shared clonotypes between healthy human individuals. Some clones are missing from TCRdb's copy, which holds only in-frame ones; the method was immunoSEQ multiplex PCR. The sample lists about 480,000 clones; over 60% were seen once. The sequenced sample consisted of PBMCs. Receptor source: a woman aged 40-49 years in good health. Some clones in this sample may be carry-over from other donors' samples. Both conserved end residues are trimmed from each CDR3.

TRBJ2-2	TRBV27	ASFRLQGAGGELF
TRBJ2-1	TRBV9	ASSVGARGNEQF
TRBJ1-5	TRBV6-1	ASSEGTGGWGQPQH
TRBJ2-7	TRBV28	ASSSWVYEQY
TRBJ1-1	TRBV7-9	ASSGGDGSNTEAF
TRBJ1-5	TRBV6-4	ASSAPGQGAVQPQH
TRBJ1-1	TRBV7-2	ASSLSTGKEAF
TRBJ2-6	TRBV6-4	ASSDGTGAGANVLT
TRBJ1-5	TRBV2	ASSERSSQPQH
TRBJ2-5	TRBV7-2	ASSPGLPKETQY
TRBJ1-1	TRBV7-9	ASSLVRERAF
TRBJ2-7	TRBV9	ASSVGLAGSYEQY
TRBJ1-3	TRBV6-1	ASSESGNTIY
TRBJ2-1	TRBV7-9	ASSLQTYEQF
TRBJ2-1	TRBV5-8	ASSFRSLNEQF
TRBJ2-7	TRBV4-1	ASSQPRDRVREQY
TRBJ1-3	TRBV5-1	ASSPTGGRVLGNTIY
TRBJ2-2	TRBV28	ASSKRQGVGGELL
TRBJ1-1	TRBV7-3	ASSPGQGTEAF
TRBJ2-1	TRBV18	ASSRRATYNEQF
TRBJ2-5	TRBV5-1	ASSLGGTTSQETQY
.	TRBV18	ASSLDSTYEQY
TRBJ2-1	TRBV29-1	SGGLAAFYNEQF
TRBJ2-1	TRBV4-1	ASSPTGTSGRDEQF
TRBJ1-1	TRBV7-3	ASSSTPEVSEAF
TRBJ2-1	TRBV11-2	ASSSTGRAYNEQF
TRBJ2-1	TRBV7-3	ASQLAGGSSYNEQF
TRBJ2-1	TRBV11-2	ASSLVQNNNEQF
TRBJ2-2	TRBV7-3	ASSLDRNTGELF
TRBJ2-7	TRBV7-2	ASSSSTGREQY